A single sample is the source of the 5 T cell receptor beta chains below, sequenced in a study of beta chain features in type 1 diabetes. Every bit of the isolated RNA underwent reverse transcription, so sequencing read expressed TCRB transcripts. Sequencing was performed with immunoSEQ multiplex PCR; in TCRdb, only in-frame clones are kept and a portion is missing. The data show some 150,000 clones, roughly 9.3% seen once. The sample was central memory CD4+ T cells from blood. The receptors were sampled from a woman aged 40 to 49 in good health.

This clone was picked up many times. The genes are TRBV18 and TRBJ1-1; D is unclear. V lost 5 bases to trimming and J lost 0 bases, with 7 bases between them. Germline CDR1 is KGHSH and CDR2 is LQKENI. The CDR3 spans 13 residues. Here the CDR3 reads CASSTTLNTEAFF. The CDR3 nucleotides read TGTGCCAGCTCAACCACACTGAACACTGAAGCTTTCTTT.

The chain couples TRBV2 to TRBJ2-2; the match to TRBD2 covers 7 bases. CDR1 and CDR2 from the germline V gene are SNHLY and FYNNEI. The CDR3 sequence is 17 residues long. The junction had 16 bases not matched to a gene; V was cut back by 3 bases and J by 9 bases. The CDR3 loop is CASSEPSGTTRTWELFF. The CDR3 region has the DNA TGTGCCAGCAGTGAGCCTTCCGGGACTACTAGGACTTGGGAGCTGTTTTTT.

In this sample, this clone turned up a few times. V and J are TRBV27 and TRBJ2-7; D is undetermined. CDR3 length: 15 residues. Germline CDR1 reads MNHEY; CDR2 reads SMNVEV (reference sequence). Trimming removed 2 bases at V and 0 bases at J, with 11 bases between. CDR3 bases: TGTGCCAGCAGTTTAATGGCGGCTAGCTCCTACGAGCAGTACTTC. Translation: CASSLMAASSYEQYF.

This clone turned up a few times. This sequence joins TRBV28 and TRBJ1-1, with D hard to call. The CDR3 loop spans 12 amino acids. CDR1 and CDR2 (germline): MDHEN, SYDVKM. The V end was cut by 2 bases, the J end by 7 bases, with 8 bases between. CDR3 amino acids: CASSLRQVEAFF. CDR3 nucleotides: TGTGCCAGCAGTTTACGCCAGGTTGAAGCTTTCTTT.

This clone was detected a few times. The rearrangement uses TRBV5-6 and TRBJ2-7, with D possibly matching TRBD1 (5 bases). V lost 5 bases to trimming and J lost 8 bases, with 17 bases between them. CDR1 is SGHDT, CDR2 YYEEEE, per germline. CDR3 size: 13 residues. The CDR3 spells CASSGRIRDKQYF. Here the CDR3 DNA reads TGTGCCAGCAGTGGCAGGATCAGGGATAAGCAGTACTTC.